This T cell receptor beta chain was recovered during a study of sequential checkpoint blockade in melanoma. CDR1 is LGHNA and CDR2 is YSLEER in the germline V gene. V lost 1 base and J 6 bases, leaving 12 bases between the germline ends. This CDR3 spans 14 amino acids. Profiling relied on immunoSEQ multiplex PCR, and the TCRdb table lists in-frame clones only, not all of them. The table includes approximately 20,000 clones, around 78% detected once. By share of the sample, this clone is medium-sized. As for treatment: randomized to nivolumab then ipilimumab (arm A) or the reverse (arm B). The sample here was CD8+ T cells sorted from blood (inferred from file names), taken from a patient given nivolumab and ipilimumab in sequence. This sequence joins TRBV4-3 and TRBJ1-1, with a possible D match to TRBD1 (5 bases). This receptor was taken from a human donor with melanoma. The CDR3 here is CASSQVRDSAEAFF. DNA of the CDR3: TGCGCCAGCAGCCAAGTCAGGGATTCCGCTGAAGCTTTCTTT.